What follows are 27 T cell receptor beta chains derived from one specimen sequenced in a study of shared clonotypes between healthy human individuals. The protocol was immunoSEQ multiplex PCR, while the TCRdb copy is restricted to in-frame clones and leaves out a portion. The sample comprises 1.4 million or so clones, 98% to 99% of which are singletons, and 0.3% to 0.45% rests with the top ten. Sequencing was performed on naive CD4+ T cells sorted from blood. Indicated subset: CD45RA+ positively selected. All receptors come from a man younger than 40 in good health.

The V call is TRBV28, the J call TRBJ1-2; D ambiguous. Germline V gene sequence: CDR1 MDHEN, CDR2 SYDVKM. The CDR3 totals 16 residues. Trimming pared 7 bases from V and 4 bases from J, leaving 22 bases between. The CDR3 sequence: CASTRPRALIFYGYTF. The CDR3 nucleotides are TGTGCCAGCACTCGACCCCGGGCCCTAATTTTCTATGGCTACACCTTC.

This clone was recorded only once. J is TRBJ2-3 and V is TRBV10-2; D gene ambiguous. Germline loops: CDR1 WSHSY, CDR2 SAAADI. The CDR3 runs to 12 residues. V was trimmed by 8 bases and J by 4 bases, leaving 10 bases between them. In nucleotides, the CDR3 is TGCGCCAGCTCCGGAAGTGCAGATACGCAGTATTTT. Protein sequence: CASSGSADTQYF.

This rearrangement joins TRBV11-3 to TRBJ1-1, with D perhaps matching TRBD1 (5 bases). This CDR3 spans 14 amino acids. Deletions cut 4 bases from V and 4 bases from J, with 13 bases between. Germline-derived CDR1 and CDR2 are SGHNT and YENEEA. Here the CDR3 DNA reads TGTGCCAGCAGCTCCGGATCGGGGGGCACTGAAGCTTTCTTT. Translating gives CASSSGSGGTEAFF.

The V gene is TRBV6-1, the J gene TRBJ2-1, with 7 bases lining up with TRBD2. The CDR3 is 15 residues long. Germline loops: CDR1 MNHNS, CDR2 SASEGT. J lost 2 bases, V lost 0 bases, and 1 base had no gene match. The CDR3 loop reads CASSEATSAYNEQFF. Here the CDR3 DNA reads TGTGCCAGCAGTGAAGCAACTAGCGCCTACAATGAGCAGTTCTTC.

The gene calls are TRBV2 and TRBJ2-5; D unclear. The CDR3 loop spans 12 amino acids. Germline V CDR1 and CDR2: SNHLY, FYNNEI. Deletions cut 5 bases from V and 5 bases from J, with 9 bases between. CDR3 coding DNA: TGTGCCAGCAGTATCCCCCGGGAGACCCAGTACTTC. It translates to CASSIPRETQYF.

V usage is TRBV7-9 and J usage is TRBJ2-3; 8 bases are shared with TRBD2. J gave up 1 base and V 4 bases, and 10 bases lay outside the gene matches. Germline V gene sequence: CDR1 SEHNR, CDR2 FQNEAQ (reference sequence). This CDR3 is built from 17 residues. The CDR3 region has the DNA TGTGCCAGCAGCTCATCGATGGGGCGGGAGGGCACAGATACGCAGTATTTT. Translating it yields CASSSSMGREGTDTQYF.

V is TRBV6-6 and J is TRBJ2-7; TRBD2 is a possible D gene (5 bases). The V and J ends lost 6 bases and 1 base respectively, with 16 bases between them. This CDR3 has 15 residues. CDR1 is MNHNY, CDR2 SVGAGI, per germline (reference sequence). CDR3 DNA: TGTGCCAGCAGCCGCGAAAGACTATTATCCTACGAGCAGTACTTC. This encodes CASSRERLLSYEQYF.

The V gene is TRBV28, the J gene TRBJ1-5; D possibly corresponds to TRBD1 (5 bases). This CDR3 spans 18 amino acids. Trimming removed 7 bases from V and 1 base from J, with 23 bases in between. The germline gives CDR1 MDHEN, CDR2 SYDVKM. The CDR3 is CASIGFTGGTASNQPQHF. CDR3 bases: TGTGCCAGCATAGGATTCACCGGGGGAACGGCGAGCAATCAGCCCCAGCATTTT.

This chain links TRBV7-3 with TRBJ2-3, with TRBD2 matching over 14 bases. CDR3 length: 15 residues. V shed 4 bases and J 8 bases; nucleotides not matched to a gene: 5. Germline lookup yields CDR1 SGHTA and CDR2 FQGTGA. CDR3 sequence reads: CASSWGTSGSLTQYF. The CDR3 DNA follows: TGTGCCAGCAGCTGGGGGACTAGCGGGAGTCTTACGCAGTATTTT.

The rearrangement uses TRBV4-1 and TRBJ2-1, with D perhaps matching TRBD2 (6 bases). V was pared by 2 bases and J by 0 bases, with 11 bases between. There are 16 residues in the CDR3. Per germline, CDR1 MGHRA and CDR2 YSYEKL. CDR3: CASSQPTRGSYNEQFF. The CDR3 DNA follows: TGCGCCAGCAGCCAACCGACTAGAGGCTCCTACAATGAGCAGTTCTTC.

The chain links TRBV28 to TRBJ2-1; no firm D call. The CDR3 extends over 13 amino acids. Trimming pared 6 bases from V and 6 bases from J, leaving 12 bases between. Germline values: CDR1 MDHEN, CDR2 SYDVKM. For the CDR3, the DNA is TGTGCCAGCAGCTTACCTATAACCAATGAGCAGTTCTTC. Its translation is CASSLPITNEQFF.

A remark on this clone: The junction does not match germline at one end; this may be a read error. The chain has TRBV28 and TRBJ2-7; 7 nucleotides match TRBD1. Germline-derived CDR1 and CDR2 are MDHEN and SYDVKM. CDR3 length: 15 amino acids. The CDR3 DNA reads as TGTGCCAGCAGAATTCCCGGACAGGATGTAAGGAGACTAAACTTC. Encoded protein: CASRIPGQDVRRLNF.

The chain employs TRBV19 and TRBJ1-3; D may be TRBD1 (6 bases). V was cut by 8 bases and J by 1 base, with 9 bases left in between. Germline V CDR1 and CDR2: LNHDA, SQIVND (reference sequence). The CDR3 totals 13 residues. The CDR3 sequence: CASFRGSGNTIYF. The CDR3 region has the DNA TGTGCCAGTTTCAGGGGTTCTGGAAACACCATATATTTT.

This rearrangement joins TRBV28 to TRBJ1-2; no clear D gene. CDR1 is MDHEN and CDR2 is SYDVKM in the germline V gene. The V and J ends lost 6 bases and 5 bases respectively, with 22 bases between them. The length of the CDR3 is 16 residues. This chain's CDR3 is CASSSAKGGLGYGYTF. DNA of the CDR3: TGTGCCAGCAGCTCAGCCAAGGGCGGGTTAGGATATGGCTACACCTTC.

The rearrangement joins TRBV18 to TRBJ1-4; D ambiguous. Looked up from germline, CDR1 is KGHSH and CDR2 is LQKENI. CDR3 size: 14 residues. V shed 1 base and J shed 5 bases, with 8 bases lying between them. DNA for the CDR3: TGTGCCAGCTCACCACAAAGCCTGAATGAAAAACTGTTTTTT. This encodes CASSPQSLNEKLFF.

This clone has a single count. The V call is TRBV4-1, the J call TRBJ2-3; D is undetermined. This CDR3 region has 12 residues. Between the trimmed V and J ends, which lost 3 bases and 7 bases, there was a span of 8 bases. Germline loops: CDR1 MGHRA, CDR2 YSYEKL. CDR3 residues: CASSQLGYTQYF. The CDR3 DNA reads as TGCGCCAGCAGCCAGCTGGGGTATACGCAGTATTTT.

V is TRBV5-1 and J is TRBJ1-1; TRBD1 might be the D (5 bases). V lost 3 bases, J lost 4 bases, and 10 bases lay in between. CDR1 is SGHRS and CDR2 is YFSETQ in the germline V gene. The CDR3 totals 13 residues. CDR3 region: CASSSGGITEAFF. The CDR3 DNA reads TGCGCCAGCAGCTCCGGGGGTATCACTGAAGCTTTCTTT. The variable domain in full, with the rest retrieved from reference TRBV5-1 and TRBJ1-1, is KAGVTQTPRYLIKTRGQQVTLSCSPISGHRSVSWYQQTPGQGLQFLFEYFSETQRNKGNFPGRFSGRQFSNSRSEMNVSTLELGDSALYLCASSSGGITEAFFGQGTRLTVV.

The gene calls are TRBV10-1 and TRBJ2-3; weak D call: TRBD1 (5 bases). This CDR3 region has 14 residues. Trimming pared 6 bases from V and 4 bases from J, leaving 14 bases between. Germline values: CDR1 WNHNN, CDR2 SYGVQD (reference sequence). Here the CDR3 reads CASRAEGVPDTQYF. In DNA, the CDR3 is TGCGCCAGCAGAGCCGAAGGGGTCCCAGATACGCAGTATTTT.

This CDR3 reads CASSPLSGLAEIEQYF. The DNA of the CDR3 is TGTGCCAGCTCACCTTTGTCGGGACTAGCGGAGATCGAGCAGTACTTC. This rearrangement joins TRBV18 to TRBJ2-7, with TRBD2 matching 11 bases. The trim removed 3 bases at V and 6 bases at J, leaving 10 bases unmatched. CDR3 size: 16 residues. Per germline, CDR1 KGHSH and CDR2 LQKENI.

This chain uses TRBV10-1 with TRBJ1-1; D is unresolved. Germline V gives CDR1 WNHNN, CDR2 SYGVQD (reference sequence). This CDR3 region has 16 residues. V was shortened by 3 bases and J by 3 bases, with 17 bases between the two germline ends. The CDR3 sequence is CASSEFTTPTHTEAFF. The CDR3 bases are TGCGCCAGCAGTGAATTTACGACCCCGACTCACACTGAAGCTTTCTTT.

The chain joins TRBV6-5 to TRBJ2-7; D perhaps matches TRBD1 (5 bases). Germline V gene data show CDR1 as MNHEY and CDR2 as SVGAGI. The V gene lost 4 bases and the J gene lost 0 bases, with 16 bases spanning the gap. The length of the CDR3 is 16 residues. CDR3 sequence: CASSLPRGGSSYEQYF. In DNA form, the CDR3 reads TGTGCCAGCAGTTTACCTAGGGGCGGAAGCTCCTACGAGCAGTACTTC.

The chain couples TRBV5-1 to TRBJ2-1; 10 positions agree with TRBD2. Germline CDR1 reads SGHRS; CDR2 reads YFSETQ. CDR3 length: 14 residues. After removal of 6 bases from V and 4 bases from J, the junction contained 4 bases not matched to a gene. CDR3 sequence (DNA): TGCGCCAGCACCCTAGCGGGAGTTTACAATGAGCAGTTCTTC. Translating it yields CASTLAGVYNEQFF.

This chain joins TRBV11-2 and TRBJ2-7, with 9 bases aligning to TRBD1. The germline gives CDR1 SGHAT, CDR2 FQNNGV. Germline trimming cut 2 bases from V and 1 base from J; bases unmatched to any gene: 9. The CDR3 extends over 17 amino acids. The CDR3 coding sequence is TGTGCCAGCAGCTTATTCGAAGGACAGGGGCGATCCTACGAGCAGTACTTC. Its translation is CASSLFEGQGRSYEQYF.

The chain has TRBV25-1 and TRBJ1-5, with a tentative D call TRBD1 (6 bases). Deletions cut 8 bases from V and 2 bases from J, with 16 bases between. Per the germline V gene, CDR1 is MGHDK and CDR2 is SYGVNS. The CDR3 covers 15 residues. Written as DNA, the CDR3 is TGTGCCAGCGCCGCTTCACAGGGACGCAATCAGCCCCAGCATTTT. Amino acids: CASAASQGRNQPQHF.

The V gene is TRBV9, the J gene TRBJ2-2; D not resolved. V was shortened by 4 bases and J by 3 bases, with 13 bases between the two germline ends. The CDR3 extends over 15 amino acids. The germline CDR1 and CDR2 sequences are SGDLS and YYNGEE. CDR3 coding DNA: TGTGCCAGCAGCCTAATCCCCGATTACACCGGGGAGCTGTTTTTT. This encodes CASSLIPDYTGELFF.

The gene calls are TRBV11-3 and TRBJ2-5, with 13 positions matching TRBD2. V lost 3 bases, J lost 1 base, and 14 bases stayed unmatched. This CDR3 has 20 amino acids. Germline V gene lookup returns CDR1 SGHNT and CDR2 YENEEA. The CDR3 loop reads CASSLSLGLAGPSTQETQYF. CDR3 sequence (DNA): TGTGCCAGCAGCTTGTCCCTGGGACTAGCGGGGCCGTCTACCCAAGAGACCCAGTACTTC.

The chain uses TRBV29-1 and TRBJ2-7, with D maybe TRBD1 (6 bases). The germline V gene has CDR1 SQVTM and CDR2 ANQGSEA. V dropped 6 bases and J dropped 7 bases, with 7 bases sitting between them. There are 9 residues in the CDR3. CDR3 DNA: TGCAGCGTAGGACAGGAGCAGTACTTC. It is translated as CSVGQEQYF.